This T cell receptor beta chain was profiled in a study of cytomegalovirus exposure and HLA in healthy donors. Study-level findings and limits: Researchers reported in a later analysis that common viral pathogens appeared linked to several top clusters.

This clone was counted between two and nine times. Its antigen is undetermined. The V gene end was trimmed by 4 bases and the J gene end by 4 bases; junction bases not matched to a gene: 7. The CDR3 covers 15 residues. The germline V gene has CDR1 LGHNA and CDR2 YNFKEQ. PCR amplification relied on 60 Vbeta primers (plus 13 Jbeta primers). Sequencing used immunoSEQ multiplex PCR; TCRdb keeps in-frame clones, though not all of them. The profile covers around 75,000 clones, with roughly 74% appearing a single time and 3% to 4% taken by the ten largest. The rearrangement uses TRBV4-2 and TRBJ1-1, with 9 bases fitting TRBD1. Sequenced material: PBMCs. The source is a man aged 35 to 55 in good health and CMV-seronegative. The CDR3 DNA follows: TGTGCCAGCAGCCTGGGACAGGGAGGTACCACTGAAGCTTTCTTT. Its protein product is CASSLGQGGTTEAFF.